This T cell receptor beta chain emerged from a study of T-cell memory formation after mild COVID-19. The CDR3 totals 17 residues. Germline CDR1 reads LGHNA; CDR2 reads YNFKEQ. V was shortened by 1 base and J by 4 bases, with 18 bases between the two germline ends. This clonotype was picked up a small number of times. The antigen remains unidentified. TCRdb reprocessed the 5' RACE reads via MiXCR and lists one record per CDR3 protein. The table lists just over 200,000 distinct CDR3 sequences, around 8.8% of them singletons. Study-level results: The appearance of some responding clones in pre-infection memory suggested that cross-reactive memory joined.

The chain uses TRBV4-2 and TRBJ2-3; a weak D match, TRBD1 (5 bases). This TCR was recovered from a man between 18 and 35 years old who had mild COVID-19 (a few samples of this study predate the infection). Cell type and time point are not known. The sequenced sample consisted of PBMCs or a T cell subset sorted from them (not recorded which). The CDR3 is CASSQAPGVGPADTQYF. In nucleotides, the CDR3 is TGTGCCAGCAGCCAAGCCCCCGGTGTGGGGCCCGCAGATACGCAGTATTTT.